This record concerns one TCR beta chain sequence. Its antigen is as yet unknown. Method: immunoSEQ multiplex PCR; TCRdb's copy keeps in-frame clones and lacks some. The sample contains about 66,000 clones, around four fifths of which appear only once. These data are taken from a study of radiotherapy plus CTLA-4 blockade in lung cancer. Study findings and constraints: Blood saw expansion of tumor-derived TCR clones after radiotherapy plus ipilimumab.

This CDR3 is built from 12 residues. Trimming left V 2 bases short and J 9 bases short, with 9 bases between. Germline CDR1 reads SGHNT; CDR2 reads YYREEE (reference sequence). The sequenced sample was peripheral blood, obtained from a patient treated with radiotherapy plus ipilimumab. The chain joins TRBV5-4 to TRBJ2-1, with D perhaps matching TRBD1 (6 bases). The TCR was taken from a human donor with non-small cell lung cancer who had a partial response to radiotherapy plus ipilimumab. The CDR3 bases are TGTGCCAGCAGCTTACAGGGAAGTGAGCAGTTCTTC. Amino acid sequence: CASSLQGSEQFF.